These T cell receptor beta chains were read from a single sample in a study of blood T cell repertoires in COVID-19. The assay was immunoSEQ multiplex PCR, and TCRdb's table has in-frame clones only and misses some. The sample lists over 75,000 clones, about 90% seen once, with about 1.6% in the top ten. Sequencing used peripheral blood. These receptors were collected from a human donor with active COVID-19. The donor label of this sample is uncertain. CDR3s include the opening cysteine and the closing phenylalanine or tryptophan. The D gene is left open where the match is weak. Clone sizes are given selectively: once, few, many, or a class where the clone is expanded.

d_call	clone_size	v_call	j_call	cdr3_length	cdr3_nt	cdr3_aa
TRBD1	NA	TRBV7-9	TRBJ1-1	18	TGTGCCAGCAGCTTAGCCTCCACAGGGGGCGTGATGAACACTGAAGCTTTCTTT	CASSLASTGGVMNTEAFF
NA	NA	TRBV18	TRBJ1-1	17	TGTGCCAGCTCACCTTCTCGGCCGGGACATTTGAACACTGAAGCTTTCTTT	CASSPSRPGHLNTEAFF
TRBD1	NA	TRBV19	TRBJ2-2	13	TGTGCCACCAATAGGGGGCTCACCGGGGAGCTGTTTTTT	CATNRGLTGELFF
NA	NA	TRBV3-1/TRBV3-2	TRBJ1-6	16	TGTGCCAGCAGCCGTGTCAGGGATGGGAGGAATTCACCCCTCCACTTT	CASSRVRDGRNSPLHF
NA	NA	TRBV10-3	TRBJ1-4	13	TGTGCCATCAAAGAGGGAGCTAAGGAAAAACTGTTTTTT	CAIKEGAKEKLFF
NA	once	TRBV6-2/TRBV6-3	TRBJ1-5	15	TGTGCCAGCAGTTATAACACCGGGGGCAATCAGCCCCAGCATTTT	CASSYNTGGNQPQHF
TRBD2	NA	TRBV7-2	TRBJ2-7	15	TGTGCCAGCAGCTTTAGCGGGGTGAGCTCCTACGAGCAGTACTTC	CASSFSGVSSYEQYF
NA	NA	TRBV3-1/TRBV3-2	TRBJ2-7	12	TGTGCCAGCAGCCCCGGGTACCACGAGCAGTACTTC	CASSPGYHEQYF
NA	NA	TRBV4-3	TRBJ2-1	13	TGCGCCAGCAGCCACCTCCGCGGCAATGAGCAGTTCTTC	CASSHLRGNEQFF
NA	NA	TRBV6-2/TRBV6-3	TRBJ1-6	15	TGTGCCAGCAGCTTACGGGACACCCCCGGCTCACCCCTCCACTTT	CASSLRDTPGSPLHF
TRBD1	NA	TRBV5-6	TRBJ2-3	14	TGTGCCAGCAGCTTGTTGACAGGGGGGAATACGCAGTATTTT	CASSLLTGGNTQYF
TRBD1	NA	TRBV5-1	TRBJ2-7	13	TGCGCCAGCAGCTCGGGACAGTCCTACGAGCAGTACTTC	CASSSGQSYEQYF
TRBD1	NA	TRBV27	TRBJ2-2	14	TGTGCCAGCAGTGAAGGGGGCAAAACCGGGGAGCTGTTTTTT	CASSEGGKTGELFF
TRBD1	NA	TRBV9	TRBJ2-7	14	TGTGCCAGCAGCAATCGGGACAGGAGCTACGAGCAGTACTTC	CASSNRDRSYEQYF
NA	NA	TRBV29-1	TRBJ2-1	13	TGCAGCGTTGTGCGGATAATTGGTGATGAGCAGTTCTTC	CSVVRIIGDEQFF
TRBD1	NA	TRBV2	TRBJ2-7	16	TGTGCCAGCAGCCAAAGCAGAGGCCAGGGGGCGTCCGAGCAGTACTTC	CASSQSRGQGASEQYF
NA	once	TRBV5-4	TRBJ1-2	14	TGTGCCAGCAGCCCCCGCTCCAGGTCGGATGGCTACACCTTC	CASSPRSRSDGYTF
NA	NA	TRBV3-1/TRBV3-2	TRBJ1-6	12	TGTGCCAGCAATCTTCCGGGTTCACCCCTCCACTTT	CASNLPGSPLHF
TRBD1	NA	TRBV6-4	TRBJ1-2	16	TGTGCCAGCAGCGCAGAAGGTACAGGGGGCCTCTATGGCTACACCTTC	CASSAEGTGGLYGYTF
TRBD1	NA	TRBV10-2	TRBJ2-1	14	TGCGCCAGCAGGGGGACAGGGGGATACAATGAGCAGTTCTTC	CASRGTGGYNEQFF
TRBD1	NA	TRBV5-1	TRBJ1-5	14	TGCGCCAGCAGCCCTGGACAGGAGGGTCAGCCCCAGCATTTT	CASSPGQEGQPQHF
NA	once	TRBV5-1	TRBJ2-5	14	TGCGCCAGCAGCGTATCACTCCCGCGGGAGACCCAGTACTTC	CASSVSLPRETQYF
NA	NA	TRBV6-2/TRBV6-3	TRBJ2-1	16	TGTGCCAGCAGTTACTCGGAGGGATCCCTAGTCAATGAGCAGTTCTTC	CASSYSEGSLVNEQFF
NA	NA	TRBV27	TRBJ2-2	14	TGTGCCAGCAGTTTGGAGTACCGCACCGGGGAGCTGTTTTTT	CASSLEYRTGELFF
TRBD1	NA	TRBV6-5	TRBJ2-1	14	TGTGCCAGCAGCCGGGGACAGGGCTACAATGAGCAGTTCTTC	CASSRGQGYNEQFF
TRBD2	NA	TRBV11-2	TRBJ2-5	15	TGTGCCAGCAGCCCAGGACTAGGGGTTACAGAGACCCAGTACTTC	CASSPGLGVTETQYF
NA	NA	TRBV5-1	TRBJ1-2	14	TGCGCCAGCAGCCCCTACAGGGTTGGTGGTGGCTACACCTTC	CASSPYRVGGGYTF
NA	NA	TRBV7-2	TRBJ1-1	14	TGTGCCAGCAGCGCAGACAGGTCGGCCACTGAAGCTTTCTTT	CASSADRSATEAFF